This T cell receptor beta chain was recorded in a study of CD8 T cells in Susac syndrome (dated by TCRdb to the late 2010s). Regarding the complete study: The study used repertoire sequencing to test whether antigen drove CD8+ T cell activation and differentiation in Susac syndrome.

Peripheral blood CD8+ and CD4+ T cells from healthy donors, Susac syndrome patients and multiple sclerosis patients were profiled by high-throughput TCR beta sequencing. The healthy donors served as controls matched for age and sex. Bulk CD8+ and CD4+ T cells were purified magnetically by negative isolation, whereas CD8+ TEMRA cells were enriched by FACS. Blood was drawn into EDTA tubes, processed within 24 hours, and PBMCs were isolated by density gradient centrifugation. PBMCs intended for TCR sequencing were cryopreserved in liquid nitrogen and thawed later in a water bath at 37 degrees C. The sorted or isolated CD4+, CD8+ and CD8+ TEMRA cells had a purity of 90% or higher. A note on this clonotype: The antigen it recognizes is unknown. No base quality information exists; no much larger clone differs at one position.

In the germline V gene (reference sequence), CDR1 corresponds to LNHDA and CDR2 to SQIVND. Unmatched junction bases come to 7, with V trimmed by 5 bases and J by 2 bases. The CDR3 spans 15 residues, from the cysteine through the phenylalanine. The read is trimmed to its CDR3 DNA, 45 bases read in frame from base 1. RNA was extracted using the RNeasy kit, and about 0.45 to 1 ug of the RNA was reverse transcribed with random hexamers. The immunoSEQ multiplex PCR assay, covering 54 Vbeta and 13 Jbeta segments, was used to amplify TCR beta CDR3 regions. PCR amplification bias was corrected by using a synthetic template baseline for primer optimization and computational correction. As for how the authors treated the data: Reads were assigned to V, D and J genes according to IMGT and analyzed in immunoSEQ Analyzer, with only productive sequences retained. Clonality was calculated as one minus the Shannon entropy normalized by log2 of the number of productive unique sequences. Public and private clones were assessed among the 100 most prevalent clones of each patient and control. Susac-specific clones were defined as absent from healthy and MS cohorts, over a thousand published viral clones and other ImmuneACCESS disease sequences. The public reads were reanalyzed by TCRdb: fastp trimming at Q25, MiXCR alignment, in-frame beta chains only. Duplicate CDR3 protein sequences are folded into a single record with the most common DNA and genes. TCRdb assigned the V and J calls; the authors' analysis was not used. The sample yields 150,000 to 200,000 distinct CDR3 sequences; around 94% were counted once. The ten largest account for roughly 0.14% of the sample.

Results the study describes overall, beyond this receptor: The number of individuals in the TCR sequencing and HLA analysis was recognized as being relatively small.

The V and J genes are TRBV19 and TRBJ2-7, and 9 junctional nucleotides match TRBD2. This TCR was sampled from a human donor in good health. Source material: CD4+ T cells from PBMCs. In nucleotide form, the sequence is TGTGCCAGTAGTCACAAGCGGGGGGAGGCCTACGAGCAGTACTTC. This is translated as CASSHKRGEAYEQYF.